These T cell receptor beta chains were read from a single sample in a study of cytomegalovirus exposure and HLA in healthy donors. Some clones are missing from TCRdb's copy, which holds only in-frame ones; the method was immunoSEQ multiplex PCR. The sample holds 200,000 to 250,000 clones, more than 75% seen once. Material for sequencing was PBMCs. These receptors all stem from a man younger than 35 in good health and CMV-seronegative. Both conserved end residues are trimmed from each CDR3.

TRBV27	TRBJ1-6	ASSRTAYNSPLH
TRBV9	TRBJ1-6	ASTPGAYSYNSPLH
TRBV19	TRBJ2-5	ASSIAPRGETQY
TRBV30	TRBJ1-2	AWSRQGGYGYT
TRBV9	TRBJ2-7	ASSVSRVSEQY
TRBV6-5	TRBJ2-1	ASSYEGQGSYNEQF
TRBV6-6	TRBJ2-2	ASSYSMGLPSGELF
TRBV27	TRBJ2-7	ASSSVQQGWEQY
TRBV5-1	TRBJ2-5	ASSLERVQETQY
TRBV10-3	TRBJ2-2	AITKTSGDTGELF
TRBV6-5	TRBJ1-4	ASRENEKLF
TRBV4-3	TRBJ1-6	ASSQDPGGYNSPLH
TRBV27	TRBJ2-1	ASSLYGGGAGEQF
TRBV7-9	TRBJ2-1	ASSLGRLEVLF
TRBV7-2	TRBJ1-6	ASSLGPQASPLH
TRBV11-2	TRBJ1-2	ASSSTGFSNYGYT
TRBV18	TRBJ1-5	ASSPRGDGFQPQH
TRBV18	TRBJ1-4	ASFPGTGNEKLF
TRBV29-1	TRBJ1-1	SVGPGQGRQAEAF
TRBV27	TRBJ2-2	ASSILAMGPGELF
TRBV7-3	TRBJ2-2	ASRLGTTGELF
TRBV28	TRBJ1-4	ASSRDRGLEKLF
TRBV25-1	TRBJ2-2	ASSDRGTRELF
TRBV11-2	TRBJ1-2	ASKIQQGPWGYT
TRBV28	TRBJ2-7	ASNPGQGLDEQY
TRBV27	TRBJ2-3	ASSPQAGGVTDTQY
TRBV19	TRBJ1-6	ASRTQGENSPLH
TRBV10-3	TRBJ2-7	AISGTPGTGRSYEQY
TRBV7-2	TRBJ2-1	ASSPDRERGYNEQF
TRBV4-1	TRBJ1-4	ASSQDWGTGWPEKLF
TRBV9	TRBJ1-6	ASSVRQINSPLH
TRBV5-6	TRBJ2-7	ASSSSGSYEQY
TRBV6-1	TRBJ2-7	ASSEALRSSGTHEQY
TRBV29-1	TRBJ1-4	SVGTGLYEKLF
TRBV4-3	TRBJ1-3	ASSLARSGNTIY
TRBV6-5	TRBJ1-1	ASSYAKITEAF
TRBV27	TRBJ2-5	ASSPGFTGMTQY
TRBV7-2	TRBJ2-7	ASSSDAGGVGYEQY
TRBV2	TRBJ2-2	ASSEDRDRTNTGELF
TRBV20-1	TRBJ2-7	SAGDPYEQY
TRBV9	TRBJ2-3	ASSVGTNSGDTQY
TRBV6-4	TRBJ2-2	ASSDLAKQGATGELF
TRBV27	TRBJ1-2	ASSLGRGGDYGYT
TRBV29-1	TRBJ2-7	SGRDTVGHEQY
TRBV5-1	TRBJ2-7	ASTRLAGNYEQY
TRBV28	TRBJ2-3	ASRALSGTDTQY
TRBV29-1	TRBJ1-2	SVEDHSQGKDGYT
TRBV28	TRBJ1-6	ASSSGHPSPLH
TRBV6-1	TRBJ1-5	ASEAGLYQPQH
TRBV9	TRBJ2-3	ASSFTKLDTQY
TRBV13	TRBJ2-7	ASSGRTSSYEQY
TRBV7-2	TRBJ1-4	ASSVGQGEKLF